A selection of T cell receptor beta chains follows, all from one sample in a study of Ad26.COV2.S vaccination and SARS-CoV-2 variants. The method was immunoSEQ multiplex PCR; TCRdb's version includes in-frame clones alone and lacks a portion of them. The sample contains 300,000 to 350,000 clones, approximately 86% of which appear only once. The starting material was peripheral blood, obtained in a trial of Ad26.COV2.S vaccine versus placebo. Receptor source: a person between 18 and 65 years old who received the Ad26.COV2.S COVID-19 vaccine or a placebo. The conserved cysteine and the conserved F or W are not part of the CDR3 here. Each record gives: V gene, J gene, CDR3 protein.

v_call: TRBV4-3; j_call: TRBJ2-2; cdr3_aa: ASSPTSATGELF
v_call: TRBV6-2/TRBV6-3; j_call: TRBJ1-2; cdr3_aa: ASSAHQGASFPYGYT
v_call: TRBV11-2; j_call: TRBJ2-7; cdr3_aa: ASSFAKRGQY
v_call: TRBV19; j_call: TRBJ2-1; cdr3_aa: ASSTGQLNEQF
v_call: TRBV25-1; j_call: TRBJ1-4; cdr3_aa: ASSTTGVHEKLF
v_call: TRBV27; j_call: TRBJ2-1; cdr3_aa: ASSLSTASYNEQF
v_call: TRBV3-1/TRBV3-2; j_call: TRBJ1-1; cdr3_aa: ASSQGVEFLGAF
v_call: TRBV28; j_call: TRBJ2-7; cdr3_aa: ASSRGDGQLYEQY
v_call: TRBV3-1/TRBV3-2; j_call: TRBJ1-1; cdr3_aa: ASSPPDKTEAF
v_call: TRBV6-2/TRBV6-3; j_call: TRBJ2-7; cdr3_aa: ASSYSGPPPYEQY
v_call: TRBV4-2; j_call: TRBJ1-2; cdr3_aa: ASNPGRSNYGYT
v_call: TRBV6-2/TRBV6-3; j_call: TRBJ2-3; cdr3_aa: ASSYGTDTQY
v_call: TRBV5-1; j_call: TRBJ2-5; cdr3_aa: ASSLVRGSQETQY
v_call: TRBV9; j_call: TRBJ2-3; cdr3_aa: ASSASGRPSTDTQY
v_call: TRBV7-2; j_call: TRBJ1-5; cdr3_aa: ASSLSYRGSQPQH
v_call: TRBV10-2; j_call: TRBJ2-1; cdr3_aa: ASSNTIAGGLYNEQF
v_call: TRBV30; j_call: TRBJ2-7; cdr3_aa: AWSFEWGEQY
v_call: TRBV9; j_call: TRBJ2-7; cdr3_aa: ASSATGTVDYEQY